The clone carrying this T cell receptor beta chain appeared many times. TCRdb called the 5' RACE reads again in MiXCR, with one record for every CDR3 protein. This repertoire shows some 35,000 distinct CDR3 sequences, 5% to 6.5% found once; its top ten account for just under 30%. V lost 5 bases and J 1 base, leaving 11 bases between the germline ends. This CDR3 comprises 14 residues. The sample comes from a study of early T cells in non-severe SARS-CoV-2 infection. The chain employs TRBV12-3 or TRBV12-4 and TRBJ1-1; possibly TRBD1 for D (5 bases). The sequencing sample was made of whole blood. This receptor was obtained from an adult who was a healthcare worker with PCR-confirmed SARS-CoV-2 infection or an uninfected control (not recorded which). The CDR3 reads CASSPGLTNTEAFF. Written as DNA, the CDR3 is TGTGCCAGCAGTCCGGGACTTACGAACACTGAAGCTTTCTTT.